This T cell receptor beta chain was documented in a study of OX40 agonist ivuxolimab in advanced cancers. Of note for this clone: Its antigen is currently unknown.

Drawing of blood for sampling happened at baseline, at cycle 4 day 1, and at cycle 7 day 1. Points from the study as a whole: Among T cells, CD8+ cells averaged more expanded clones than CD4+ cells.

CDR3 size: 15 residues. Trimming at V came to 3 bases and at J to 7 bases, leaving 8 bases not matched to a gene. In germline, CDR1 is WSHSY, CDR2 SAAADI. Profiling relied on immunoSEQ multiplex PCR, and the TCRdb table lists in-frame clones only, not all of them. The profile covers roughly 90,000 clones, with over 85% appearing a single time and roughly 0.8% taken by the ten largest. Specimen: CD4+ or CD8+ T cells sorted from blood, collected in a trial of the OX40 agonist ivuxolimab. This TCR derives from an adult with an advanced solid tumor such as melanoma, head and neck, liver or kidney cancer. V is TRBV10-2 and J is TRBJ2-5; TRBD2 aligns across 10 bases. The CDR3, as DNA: TGCGCCAGCAGTGAACTAGCGGGGTCCTCGGGGACCCAGTACTTC. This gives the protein CASSELAGSSGTQYF.